One sample yielded the 10 T cell receptor beta chains listed below, sequenced in a study of OX40 agonist ivuxolimab in advanced cancers. TCRdb's table, derived via immunoSEQ multiplex PCR, lists solely in-frame clones and lacks some. In the table there are about 72,000 clones, 81% of which are singletons. The sequenced sample was CD4+ or CD8+ T cells sorted from blood, obtained in a trial of the OX40 agonist ivuxolimab. The source of these receptors is an adult with an advanced solid tumor such as melanoma, head and neck, liver or kidney cancer.

This chain links TRBV2 with TRBJ1-5; 7 bases are a match to TRBD1. Germline V gene data show CDR1 as SNHLY and CDR2 as FYNNEI. With V trimmed by 2 bases and J by 5 bases, 3 bases remained unmatched. The CDR3 sequence is 14 residues long. CDR3 amino acids: CASSERQGDQPQHF. The CDR3 DNA reads TGTGCCAGCAGTGAACGGCAGGGGGATCAGCCCCAGCATTTT.

This clone occurred a few times. The chain couples TRBV7-9 to TRBJ1-1; D is undetermined. Germline lookup yields CDR1 SEHNR and CDR2 FQNEAQ (reference sequence). V lost 3 bases to trimming and J lost 7 bases, with 6 bases between them. The CDR3 totals 11 residues. CDR3 sequence (DNA): TGTGCCAGCAGCTTCCACGGTGAAGCTTTCTTT. This translates into CASSFHGEAFF.

CDR3 in amino acids: CASSTAGAIPLRGLFF. The CDR3 bases are TGTGCCAGCAGTACCGCCGGGGCCATCCCACTCCGGGGGCTGTTTTTT. The genes are TRBV27 and TRBJ2-2; D assignment may be TRBD1 or TRBD2 (5 bases each). Germline assignment: CDR1 MNHEY and CDR2 SMNVEV (reference sequence). The CDR3 totals 16 residues. V lost 5 bases and J 13 bases, leaving 26 bases between the germline ends.

The CDR3 sequence is CASSLPAVSSYNEQFF. CDR3 DNA sequence: TGCGCCAGCAGCTTGCCAGCGGTGAGCTCCTACAATGAGCAGTTCTTC. This chain joins TRBV5-1 and TRBJ2-1, with D maybe TRBD2 (5 bases). The V end was cut by 1 base, the J end by 0 bases, with 11 bases between. Looked up from germline, CDR1 is SGHRS and CDR2 is YFSETQ. This CDR3 spans 16 amino acids.

The chain joins TRBV25-1 to TRBJ2-3; possibly TRBD1 or TRBD2 for D (5 bases each). CDR3 length equals 15 residues. The germline CDR1 and CDR2 sequences are MGHDK and SYGVNS. Trimming took 1 base from V and 6 from J, leaving 14 bases between them. The CDR3 region is CASSEWAGKGDTQYF. The CDR3 bases are TGTGCCAGCAGTGAATGGGCGGGTAAGGGGGATACGCAGTATTTT.

This chain connects TRBV6-6 to TRBJ1-2; 7 positions match TRBD1. Germline lookup yields CDR1 MNHNY and CDR2 SVGAGI (reference sequence). The ends lost 5 bases at V and 4 bases at J; junction bases unmatched: 4. The CDR3 extends over 13 amino acids. CDR3 in amino acids: CASSGTAGYGYTF. The CDR3 DNA follows: TGTGCCAGCAGTGGGACAGCCGGCTATGGCTACACCTTC.

V gene TRBV2 combines with J gene TRBJ1-5; D remains unclear. V lost 8 bases and J lost 8, with 16 bases in between. This CDR3 has 13 residues. Germline V gives CDR1 SNHLY, CDR2 FYNNEI. This chain's CDR3 is CASGVQVLKPQHF. The DNA of the CDR3 is TGTGCCAGCGGGGTTCAGGTCCTTAAGCCCCAGCATTTT.

This chain joins TRBV5-5 and TRBJ1-6; TRBD1 matches at 8 bases. This CDR3 has 19 residues. J was trimmed by 3 bases and V by 0 bases; bases with no gene match: 11. The germline CDR1 and CDR2 sequences are SGHKS and YYEKEE (reference sequence). The CDR3 spells CASSLEAGGGQGYNSPLHF. CDR3 DNA sequence: TGTGCCAGCAGCTTGGAAGCAGGGGGCGGGCAGGGCTATAATTCACCCCTCCACTTT.

This clone was detected only once. This chain uses TRBV11-3 with TRBJ2-1, with 9 bases that match TRBD2. There are 15 residues in the CDR3. V dropped 4 bases and J dropped 5; count of bases not matched to a gene: 6. CDR1 and CDR2 from the germline V gene are SGHNT and YENEEA. The CDR3 region has the DNA TGTGCCAGCAGCTCCGGCCGGACTAGCGACAATGAGCAGTTCTTC. It is translated as CASSSGRTSDNEQFF.

The J gene is TRBJ1-1, the V gene TRBV11-3, with 7 bases fitting TRBD1. The V segment lost 5 bases and the J segment 7 bases; nucleotides outside the gene matches: 4. The CDR3 loop spans 12 amino acids. Germline CDR1 SGHNT, CDR2 YENEEA. The CDR3 region is CASSKGQSEAFF. CDR3 coding DNA: TGTGCCAGCAGCAAGGGACAGAGTGAAGCTTTCTTT. The whole variable domain, remainder taken from reference TRBV11-3 and TRBJ1-1, is EAGVVQSPRYKIIEKKQPVAFWCNPISGHNTLYWYLQNLGQGPELLIRYENEEAVDDSQLPKDRFSAERLKGVDSTLKIQPAELGDSAVYLCASSKGQSEAFFGQGTRLTVV.